This T cell receptor (beta chain) was recovered during a study of blood T cells in healthy people across ages (dated by TCRdb to the mid-2010s). Some background on the complete study: In model experiments, template switching captured roughly one uniquely barcoded TCR beta cDNA molecule for every two T cells. Donors were grouped into four age groups: young (average approximately 15 years), middle-aged (roughly 38), aged (approximately 67) and long-lived (just over 80). To avoid experimental bias, donors of different ages were distributed randomly across sequencing lanes. Using deep sequencing normalized with unique cDNA molecular identifiers, the study measured how TCR beta repertoire diversity changes with age. The study analyzed two additional independent replicas of 1 million unique cDNA reads from the same blood draw for two donors, one aged 18 to 30 and one aged 80 or older.

Findings and caveats that apply to the study as a whole: A strong correlation was found between observed TCR beta diversity and the percentage of naive T cells measured by flow cytometry. Bulk unsorted PBMC profiling prevented conclusive comparison of naive and antigen-experienced compartments. As age increased, observed TCR beta diversity per million T cells dropped in a roughly linear way, and a significant reduction was already evident by age about 40. Estimates of total diversity based on one million sequenced T cells were regarded as lower bounds and as underestimates. Because donor CMV infection status was unknown, age-related changes in expanded clonotypes were potentially confounded. Compared with the aged group, the long-lived group had more naive CD4+ T cells, fewer expanded clones and increased TCR diversity, a pattern suggesting age selection.

To note about this clonotype: Its antigen remains undetermined. The CDR3 carries no conserved terminal phenylalanine or tryptophan, so it likely arises from a read error.

The approximately 40 donors, aged about 6 to 90 years, were systemically healthy Caucasian individuals from Russia. Around 10 milliliters of peripheral blood were collected from each donor into EDTA-treated Vacutainer tubes. Ficoll-Paque density-gradient centrifugation was used to isolate PBMCs, with at least 7 million per sample. Total RNA was extracted from PBMCs with Trizol reagent, with at least 6 micrograms obtained per sample. For every donor, flow cytometry on a PBMC aliquot measured the percentage of naive CD45RAhigh/CD27high T cells. The CDR3 has 17 residues if both end residues are counted. The retained sequence is limited to the CDR3, 51 bases, with the frame set at the first base. Looking up the germline V gene yields CDR1 LGHNA and CDR2 YSLEER. The V and J ends are trimmed by 0 bases and 0 bases, leaving 12 bases between them. Library preparation used 5' RACE. Sequencing used an Illumina HiSeq 2500. A second PCR of about 6 to 11 cycles was performed with a sample-barcoded 5' primer and a J-beta primer mix. A unique molecular identifier was introduced onto each TCR beta cDNA molecule by a template-switch 5' adaptor carrying 12 random nucleotides. At least 2.5 million CDR3-containing paired-end reads were obtained from each sample. First-strand cDNA synthesis was performed from all RNA using the Mint cDNA synthesis kit, with priming by a TRBC-specific oligonucleotide. Following uracil-DNA glycosylase treatment, a first 18-cycle PCR with universal primers M1SS and BC2_uni_R was performed on all cDNA. The paper's data handling went like this. Each sample was normalized by randomly selecting 1 million high-quality reads, each carrying a distinct molecular identifier. Instead of being binned into consensus sequences, reads that shared molecular identifiers were thrown out. MiTCR, with a Q25 quality threshold and the strictest error-elimination algorithm, was used for CDR3 identification, clonotype clustering and error correction. A nonparametric unseen species model with Euler transformation was used to estimate a lower bound on total TCR beta diversity. Through fastp at Q25 and MiXCR, TCRdb rebuilt clones from the public reads, retaining in-frame beta chains. All rows with the same CDR3 protein become a single entry with the most common DNA and genes. What appears here as the V and J calls and clone size reflects TCRdb's work, not the paper's. The sample table shows roughly 700,000 distinct CDR3 sequences, and 45% to 50% are seen once. Of the sample, roughly 34% is held by the ten largest clones.

Material for sequencing was blood. This clonotype was obtained from a woman aged 55-70 years in good health. The chain links TRBV4-3 with TRBJ2-4; TRBD2 is possibly the D segment (5 matching bases). The DNA sequence is TGCGCCAGCAGCCAAGATCGGGGATATCTAGCCAAAAACATTCAGTACTCC. Its translation reads: CASSQDRGYLAKNIQYS.